What follows are 8 T cell receptor beta chains derived from one specimen sequenced in a study of regulatory T cells in long-lasting Graves disease. In building TCR beta libraries, iRepertoire HTBI primers were used together with Arm-PCR of CDR3 regions. TCRdb analysed the multiplex PCR reads with MiXCR anew, one entry per CDR3 protein. The profile covers about 620,000 distinct CDR3 sequences, with about 16% appearing a single time and under 20% taken by the ten largest. Described time point: newly diagnosed GD, antithyroid drugs for less than 3 months. The authors made the TCR library using RNA they extracted from PBMCs. This sample also belongs to another study, concerning T cells in Graves' hyperthyroidism and ophthalmopathy.

The specimen comprised peripheral blood mononuclear cells (PBMCs), sampled at new diagnosis, from a patient treated with antithyroid drugs. The source of these receptors is a woman aged 25 to 39 with Graves disease.

The rearrangement links TRBV20-1 to TRBJ2-2; 13 positions match TRBD2. The CDR3 is made up of 18 amino acids. The J segment lost 6 bases and the V segment lost 2 bases, leaving 12 bases of the junction unmatched. Germline V CDR1 and CDR2: DFQATT, SNEGSKA (reference sequence). CDR3 DNA sequence: TGCAGTGCTAGACCTCCGGGACTAGCGGGATTTTGGGCCGGGGAGCTGTTTTTT. It is translated as CSARPPGLAGFWAGELFF.

J is TRBJ1-3 and V is TRBV6-2 or TRBV6-3; no definite D call. Germline-derived CDR1 and CDR2 are MNHEY and SVGEGT. The CDR3 totals 14 residues. V lost 5 bases to trimming and J lost 3 bases, with 11 bases between them. The CDR3 sequence: CASSELGGGNTIYF. The DNA for the CDR3 is TGTGCCAGCAGTGAATTGGGTGGTGGAAACACCATATATTTT.

This clonotype appeared many times. V usage is TRBV29-1 and J usage is TRBJ1-2; D might be TRBD1 (5 bases). This CDR3 is built from 15 residues. Germline V gene data show CDR1 as SQVTM and CDR2 as ANQGSEA. The germline V and J ends were trimmed by 5 bases and 2 bases, with 18 bases remaining between them. This CDR3 is CSVPRGAPTNYGYTF. CDR3 DNA: TGCAGCGTTCCGAGGGGCGCACCGACCAACTATGGCTACACCTTC.

Details on this clonotype: Possible read error: a much larger clone is one base away. This chain joins TRBV11-1 and TRBJ2-3; TRBD2 agrees at 10 bases. Germline V gene sequence: CDR1 SGHAT, CDR2 FQDESV (reference sequence). CDR3 length: 15 residues. CDR3 DNA sequence: TGTGCCAGCAGCTTCGGACTAGCGGTCACAGATAGGCAGTATTTT. This gives the protein CASSFGLAVTDRQYF.

This clonotype was detected only a few times. The chain carries TRBV6-1 and TRBJ1-5, with TRBD1 matching 8 bases. This CDR3 is 14 amino acids long. Germline trimming cut 6 bases from V and 4 bases from J; bases unmatched to any gene: 5. CDR1 is MNHNS, CDR2 SASEGT, per germline. The DNA for the CDR3 is TGTGCCAGCAGATCGGGACAGGTTAATCAGCCCCAGCATTTT. It yields the protein CASRSGQVNQPQHF.

As regards this clonotype: Its ends do not fully match the called genes, so a read error is possible. CDR3 loop: CATSDSNLAKNIQYF. The DNA for the CDR3 is TGTGCCACCAGTGATTCCAACTTAGCCAAAAACATTCAATACTTC. The chain couples TRBV24-1 to TRBJ2-4, with D hard to call. The CDR3 sequence is 15 residues long. Per germline, CDR1 KGHDR and CDR2 SFDVKD.

This clonotype came up a few times. The J gene is TRBJ1-4, the V gene TRBV2; D may be TRBD1 (6 bases). The CDR3 has 20 residues. Trimming took 6 bases from V and 7 from J, leaving 33 bases between them. Per the germline V gene, CDR1 is SNHLY and CDR2 is FYNNEI. As DNA, the CDR3 is TGTGCCAGCAGAGCCCCCCGACTGGGGACACACTCGACGGGGTTTGAAAAACTGTTTTTT. Protein sequence: CASRAPRLGTHSTGFEKLFF.

V gene TRBV20-1 combines with J gene TRBJ1-2; D is unclear. The V end lost 1 base, the J end lost 1 base, and 13 bases lay between the germline ends. Germline values: CDR1 DFQATT, CDR2 SNEGSKA (reference sequence). The CDR3 is 15 amino acids. The CDR3 protein is CSARGGPSVNYGYTF. The CDR3 DNA is TGCAGTGCTAGAGGGGGTCCCTCAGTTAACTATGGCTACACCTTC.